This TCR beta chain was recovered during a study of human T cells and chemical hapten exposure. Study in general: Small discrepancies in pooled library volume mainly accounted for the varying TCR yields per sample.

Described time point: patch test 1, 2 weeks after DPC sensitization. Treatment defined: therapeutic diphenylcyclopropenone sensitization with weekly scalp DPC. In the original workflow: Samples ranged from roughly 23,224 to 690,600 TCRs, with a median of approximately 96,000. TCRdb called the RACE reads again in MiXCR, with one record for every CDR3 protein. The V and J calls were not made by the authors but by TCRdb's processing. Among roughly 180,000 distinct CDR3 sequences listed, about a fifth were seen once. Trimming shortened V by 5 bases and J by 0 bases, and 14 bases separated the two germline ends. The CDR3 runs 14 residues. Germline V gives CDR1 DFQATT, CDR2 SNEGSKA (reference sequence).

The V and J genes are TRBV20-1 and TRBJ2-7; D is perhaps TRBD1 (6 bases). This TCR derives from a woman aged 50 to 60 with alopecia areata. Some clones in this sample may be carry-over from other donors' samples. The sample here was whole blood, taken in connection with sensitization to the hapten diphenylcyclopropenone (DPC). CDR3 region: CSASGTQSSYEQYF. CDR3 nucleotides: TGCAGTGCTTCCGGGACACAGAGCTCCTACGAGCAGTACTTC.